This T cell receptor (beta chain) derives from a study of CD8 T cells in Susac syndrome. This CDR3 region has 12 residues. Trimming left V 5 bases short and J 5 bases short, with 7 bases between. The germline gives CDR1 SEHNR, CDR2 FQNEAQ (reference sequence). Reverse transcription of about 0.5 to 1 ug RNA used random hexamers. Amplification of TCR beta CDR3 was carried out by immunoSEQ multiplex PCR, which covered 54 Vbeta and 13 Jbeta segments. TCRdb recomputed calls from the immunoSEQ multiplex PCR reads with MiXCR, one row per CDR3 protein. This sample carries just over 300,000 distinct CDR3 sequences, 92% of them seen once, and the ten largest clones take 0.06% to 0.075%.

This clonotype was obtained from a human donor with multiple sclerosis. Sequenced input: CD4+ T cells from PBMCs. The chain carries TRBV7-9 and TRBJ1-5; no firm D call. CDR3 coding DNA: TGTGCCAGCAGCCATGGGGATCAGCCCCAGCATTTT. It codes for CASSHGDQPQHF.